This T cell receptor beta chain originates from a study of cytomegalovirus exposure and HLA in healthy donors. General study findings and limits: Specific recognition of CMV antigens was confirmed in vitro for three chains (all CMV-associated). Cytomegalovirus-associated TCR beta chains were listed, numbering under 200. The tendency of first-cohort TCR clusters to co-occur in the 120 validation repertoires was identified by a subsequent analysis.

Trimming pared 0 bases from V and 4 bases from J, leaving 7 bases between. CDR3 length: 13 amino acids. Germline values: CDR1 SGDLS, CDR2 YYNGEE. The donors were members of the validation cohort, which comprised 120 subjects and was separate from the first cohort of 600 to 800 subjects. Profiled with immunoSEQ multiplex PCR; TCRdb holds only in-frame clones, not every one. The table has roughly 280,000 clones, 65% to 90% seen once; the top ten hold around 1%. In the case of this clone: Its antigen remains unidentified.

This receptor was taken from a woman aged 18-29 years in good health and CMV-seronegative. The sequenced sample consisted of PBMCs. The chain recombines TRBV9 with TRBJ1-1; weak D call: TRBD1 (5 bases). This chain's CDR3 is CASSVEGFTEAFF. The DNA of the CDR3 is TGTGCCAGCAGCGTAGAGGGGTTCACTGAAGCTTTCTTT. Full variable domain (outside the CDR3, taken from reference TRBV9 and TRBJ1-1): DSGVTQTPKHLITATGQRVTLRCSPRSGDLSVYWYQQSLDQGLQFLIQYYNGEERAKGNILERFSAQQFPDLHSELNLSSLELGDSALYFCASSVEGFTEAFFGQGTRLTVV.